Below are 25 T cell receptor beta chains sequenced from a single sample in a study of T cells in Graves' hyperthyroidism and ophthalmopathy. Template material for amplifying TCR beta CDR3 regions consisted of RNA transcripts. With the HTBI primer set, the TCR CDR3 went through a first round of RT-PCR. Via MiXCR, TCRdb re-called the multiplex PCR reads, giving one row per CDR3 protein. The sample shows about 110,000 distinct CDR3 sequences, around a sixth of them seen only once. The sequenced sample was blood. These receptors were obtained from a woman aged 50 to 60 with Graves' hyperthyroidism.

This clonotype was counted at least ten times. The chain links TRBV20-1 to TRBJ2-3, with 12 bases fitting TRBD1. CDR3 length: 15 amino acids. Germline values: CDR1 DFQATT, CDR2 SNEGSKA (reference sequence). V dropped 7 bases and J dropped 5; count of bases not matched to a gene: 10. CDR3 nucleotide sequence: TGCAGTGGAACCGGGACAGGGGGCGGTGAAGATACGCAGTATTTT. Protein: CSGTGTGGGEDTQYF.

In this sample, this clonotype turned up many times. The CDR3 nucleotides read TGTGCCAGCAGTTTTCAGGGGGTGCAAAACATTCAGTACTTC. This codes for CASSFQGVQNIQYF. The chain couples TRBV12-3 or TRBV12-4 to TRBJ2-4; 7 bases align to TRBD1. The CDR3 totals 14 residues. The ends lost 3 bases at V and 5 bases at J; junction bases unmatched: 4.

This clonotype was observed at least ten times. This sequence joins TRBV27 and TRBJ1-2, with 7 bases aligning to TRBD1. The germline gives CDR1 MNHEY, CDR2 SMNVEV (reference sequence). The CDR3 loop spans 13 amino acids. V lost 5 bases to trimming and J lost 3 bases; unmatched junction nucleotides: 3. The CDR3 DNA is TGTGCCAGCAGTCCACAGGGGCACTATGGCTACACCTTC. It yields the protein CASSPQGHYGYTF.

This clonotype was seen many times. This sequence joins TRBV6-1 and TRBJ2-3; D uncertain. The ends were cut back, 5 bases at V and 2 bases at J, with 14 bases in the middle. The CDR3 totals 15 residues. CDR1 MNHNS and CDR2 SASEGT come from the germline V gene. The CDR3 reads CASSLGIRPTDTQYF. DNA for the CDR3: TGTGCCAGCAGTCTGGGGATCCGACCCACAGATACGCAGTATTTT.

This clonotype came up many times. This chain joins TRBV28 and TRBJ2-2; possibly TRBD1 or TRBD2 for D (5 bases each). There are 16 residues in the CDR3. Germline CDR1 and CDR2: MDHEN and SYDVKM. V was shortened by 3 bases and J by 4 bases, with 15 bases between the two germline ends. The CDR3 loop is CASSLAWGSSTGELFF. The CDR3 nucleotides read TGTGCCAGCAGTTTGGCGTGGGGGTCGAGCACCGGGGAGCTGTTTTTT.

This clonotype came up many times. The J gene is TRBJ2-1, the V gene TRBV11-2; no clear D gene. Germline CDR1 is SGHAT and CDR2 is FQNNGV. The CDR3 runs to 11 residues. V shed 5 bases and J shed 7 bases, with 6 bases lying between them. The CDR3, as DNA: TGTGCCAGCAGCCTACAAAATGAGCAGTTCTTC. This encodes CASSLQNEQFF. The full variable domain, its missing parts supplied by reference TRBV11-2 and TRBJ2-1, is EAGVAQSPRYKIIEKRQSVAFWCNPISGHATLYWYQQILGQGPKLLIQFQNNGVVDDSQLPKDRFSAERLKGVDSTLKIQPAKLEDSAVYLCASSLQNEQFFGPGTRLTVL.

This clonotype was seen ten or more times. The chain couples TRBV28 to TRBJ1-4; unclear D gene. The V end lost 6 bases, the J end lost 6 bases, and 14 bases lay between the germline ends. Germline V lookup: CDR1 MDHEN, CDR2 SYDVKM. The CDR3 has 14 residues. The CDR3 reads CASSLLASYEKLFF. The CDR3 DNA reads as TGTGCCAGCAGCCTTCTTGCAAGTTATGAAAAACTGTTTTTT.

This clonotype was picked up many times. The CDR3 reads CASSVAPGKDEKLFF. In nucleotides, the CDR3 is TGTGCCAGCAGCGTAGCGCCAGGGAAGGATGAAAAACTGTTTTTT. The rearrangement joins TRBV9 to TRBJ1-4; possible D gene TRBD1, 5 bases. The CDR3 is 15 residues long. V was shortened by 0 bases and J by 6 bases, with 12 bases between the two germline ends. Germline assignment: CDR1 SGDLS and CDR2 YYNGEE.

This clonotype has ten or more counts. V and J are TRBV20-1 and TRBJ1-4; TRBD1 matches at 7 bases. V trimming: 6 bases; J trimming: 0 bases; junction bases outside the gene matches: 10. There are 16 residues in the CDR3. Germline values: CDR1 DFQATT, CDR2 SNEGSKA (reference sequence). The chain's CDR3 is CSAPDRAKSTNEKLFF. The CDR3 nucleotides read TGCAGTGCCCCTGACAGGGCTAAATCAACTAATGAAAAACTGTTTTTT.

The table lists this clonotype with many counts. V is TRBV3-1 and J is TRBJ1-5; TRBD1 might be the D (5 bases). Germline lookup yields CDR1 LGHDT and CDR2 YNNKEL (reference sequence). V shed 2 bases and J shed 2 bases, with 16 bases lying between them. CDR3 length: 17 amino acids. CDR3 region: CASSQSTRGFGNQPQHF. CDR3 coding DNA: TGTGCCAGCAGCCAATCAACCCGGGGGTTCGGCAATCAGCCCCAGCATTTT.

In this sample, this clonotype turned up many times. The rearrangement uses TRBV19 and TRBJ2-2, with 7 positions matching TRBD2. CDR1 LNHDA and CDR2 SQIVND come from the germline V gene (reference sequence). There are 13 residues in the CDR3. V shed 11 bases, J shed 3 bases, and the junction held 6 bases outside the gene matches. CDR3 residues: CASGGGYTGELFF. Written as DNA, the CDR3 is TGTGCCTCTGGGGGAGGGTACACCGGGGAGCTGTTTTTT.

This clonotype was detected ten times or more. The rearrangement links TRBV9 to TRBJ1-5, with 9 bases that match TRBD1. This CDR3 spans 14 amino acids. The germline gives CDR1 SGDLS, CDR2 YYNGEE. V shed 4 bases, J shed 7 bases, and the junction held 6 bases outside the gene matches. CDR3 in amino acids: CASSPGTGYQPQHF. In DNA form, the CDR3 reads TGTGCCAGCAGCCCCGGGACAGGGTACCAGCCCCAGCATTTT.

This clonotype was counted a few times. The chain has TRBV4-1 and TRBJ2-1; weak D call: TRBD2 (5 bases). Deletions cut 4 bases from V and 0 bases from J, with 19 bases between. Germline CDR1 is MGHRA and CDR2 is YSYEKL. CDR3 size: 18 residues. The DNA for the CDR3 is TGCGCCAGCAGCCTAAAAACGGCGGACTCCTACTCCTACAATGAGCAGTTCTTC. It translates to CASSLKTADSYSYNEQFF.

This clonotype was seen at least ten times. Here the CDR3 DNA reads TGTGCCAGCAGCTTAAACTCCTACGAGCAGTACGTC. It codes for CASSLNSYEQYV. This chain joins TRBV7-9 and TRBJ2-7; D remains ambiguous. The CDR3 loop spans 12 amino acids. The V end was cut by 2 bases, the J end by 0 bases, with 2 bases between. Germline V CDR1 and CDR2: SEHNR, FQNEAQ (reference sequence).

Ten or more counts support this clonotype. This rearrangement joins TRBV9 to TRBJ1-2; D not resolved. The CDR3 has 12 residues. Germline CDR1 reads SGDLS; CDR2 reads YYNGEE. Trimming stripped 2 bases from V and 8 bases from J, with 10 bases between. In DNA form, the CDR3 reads TGTGCCAGCAGCGTGGGATCGAACGGCTACACCTTC. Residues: CASSVGSNGYTF.

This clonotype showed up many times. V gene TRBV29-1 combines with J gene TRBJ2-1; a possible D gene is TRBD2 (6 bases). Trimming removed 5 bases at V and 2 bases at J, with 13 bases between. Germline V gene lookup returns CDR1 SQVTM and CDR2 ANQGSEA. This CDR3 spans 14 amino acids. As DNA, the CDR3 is TGCAGCGTTTACACGGGACTCCCCTACAATGAGCAGTTCTTC. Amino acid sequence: CSVYTGLPYNEQFF.

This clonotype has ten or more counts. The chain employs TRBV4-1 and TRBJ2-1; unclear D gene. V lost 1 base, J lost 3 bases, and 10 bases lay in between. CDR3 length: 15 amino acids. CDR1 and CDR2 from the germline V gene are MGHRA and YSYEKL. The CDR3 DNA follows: TGCGCCAGCAGCCAAGGAGGTCAGCTCTACAATGAGCAGTTCTTC. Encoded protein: CASSQGGQLYNEQFF.

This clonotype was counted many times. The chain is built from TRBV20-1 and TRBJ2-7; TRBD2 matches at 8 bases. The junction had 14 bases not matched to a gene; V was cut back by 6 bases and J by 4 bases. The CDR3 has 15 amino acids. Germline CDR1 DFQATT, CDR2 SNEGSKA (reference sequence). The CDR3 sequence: CSAEGLAGGGYEQYF. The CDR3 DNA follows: TGCAGTGCCGAAGGGCTGGCGGGAGGTGGATACGAGCAGTACTTC.

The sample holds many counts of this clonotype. CDR3 in amino acids: CASSSGTSGRRYNEQFF. CDR3 DNA sequence: TGTGCCAGCAGCTCTGGGACTAGCGGGAGGAGATACAATGAGCAGTTCTTC. This chain links TRBV7-9 with TRBJ2-1, with TRBD2 matching over 15 bases. This CDR3 is built from 17 residues. The germline V gene encodes CDR1 SEHNR and CDR2 FQNEAQ (reference sequence). The V and J ends lost 4 bases and 4 bases, in that order; junction bases with no gene match: 5.

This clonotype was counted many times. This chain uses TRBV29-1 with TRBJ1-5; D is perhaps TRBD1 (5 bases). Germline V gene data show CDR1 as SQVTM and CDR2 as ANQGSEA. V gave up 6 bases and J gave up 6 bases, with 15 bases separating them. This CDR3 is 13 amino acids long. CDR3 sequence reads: CSVGAVRGQPQHF. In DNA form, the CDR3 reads TGCAGCGTCGGGGCCGTACGGGGTCAGCCCCAGCATTTT.

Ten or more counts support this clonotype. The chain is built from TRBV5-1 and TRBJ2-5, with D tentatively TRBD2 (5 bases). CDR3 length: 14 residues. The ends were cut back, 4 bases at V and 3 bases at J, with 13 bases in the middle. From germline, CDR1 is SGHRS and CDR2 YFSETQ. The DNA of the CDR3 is TGCGCCAGCAGCCCCTGGGCAGCGGAAGAGACCCAGTACTTC. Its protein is CASSPWAAEETQYF.

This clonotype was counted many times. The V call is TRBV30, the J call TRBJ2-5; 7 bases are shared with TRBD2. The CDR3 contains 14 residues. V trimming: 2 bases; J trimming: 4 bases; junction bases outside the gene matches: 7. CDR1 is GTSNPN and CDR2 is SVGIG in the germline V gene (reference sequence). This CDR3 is CAWSTGLVVETQYF. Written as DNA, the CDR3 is TGTGCCTGGAGTACTGGACTAGTAGTAGAGACCCAGTACTTC.

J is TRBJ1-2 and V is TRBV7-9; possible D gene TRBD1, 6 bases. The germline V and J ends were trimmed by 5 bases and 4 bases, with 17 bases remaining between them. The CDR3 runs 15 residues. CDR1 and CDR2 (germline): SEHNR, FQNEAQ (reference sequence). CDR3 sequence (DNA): TGTGCCAGCAGCAAACCGGGGGGCCCCGCCTATGGCTACACCTTC. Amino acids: CASSKPGGPAYGYTF. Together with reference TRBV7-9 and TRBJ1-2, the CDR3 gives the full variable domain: DTGVSQNPRHKITKRGQNVTFRCDPISEHNRLYWYRQTLGQGPEFLTYFQNEAQLEKSRLLSDRFSAERPKGSFSTLEIQRTEQGDSAMYLCASSKPGGPAYGYTFGSGTRLTVV.

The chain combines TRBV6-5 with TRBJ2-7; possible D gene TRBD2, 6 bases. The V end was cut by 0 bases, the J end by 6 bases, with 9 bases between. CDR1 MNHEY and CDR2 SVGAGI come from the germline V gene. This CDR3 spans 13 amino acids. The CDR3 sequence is CASSYSRGSEQYV. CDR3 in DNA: TGTGCCAGCAGTTACTCTCGGGGGTCCGAGCAGTACGTC.

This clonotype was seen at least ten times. CDR3 sequence (DNA): TGTGCCAGCAGTAGGACAGGGTACTACGAGCAGTACGTC. Its protein product is CASSRTGYYEQYV. The chain links TRBV2 to TRBJ2-7; 8 nucleotides align to TRBD1. The CDR3 spans 13 residues. Germline loops: CDR1 SNHLY, CDR2 FYNNEI. Trimming took 5 bases from V and 3 from J; bases not matched to a gene: 3.